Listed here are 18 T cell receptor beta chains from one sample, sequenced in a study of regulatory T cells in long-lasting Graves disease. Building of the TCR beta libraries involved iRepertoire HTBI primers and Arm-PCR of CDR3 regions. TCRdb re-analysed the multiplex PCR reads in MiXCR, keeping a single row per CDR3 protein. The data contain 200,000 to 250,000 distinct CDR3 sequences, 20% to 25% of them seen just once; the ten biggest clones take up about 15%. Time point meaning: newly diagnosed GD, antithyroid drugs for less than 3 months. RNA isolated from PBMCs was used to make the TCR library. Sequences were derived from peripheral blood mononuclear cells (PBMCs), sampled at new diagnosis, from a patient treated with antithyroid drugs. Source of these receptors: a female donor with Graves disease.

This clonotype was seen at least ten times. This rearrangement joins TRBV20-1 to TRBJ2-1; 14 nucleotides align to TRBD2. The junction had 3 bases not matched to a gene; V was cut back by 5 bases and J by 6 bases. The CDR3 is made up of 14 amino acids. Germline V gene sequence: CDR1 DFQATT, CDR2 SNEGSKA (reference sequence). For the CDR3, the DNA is TGCAGTGCTTCGACTAGCGGGGGGGCCAATGAGCAGTTCTTC. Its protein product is CSASTSGGANEQFF.

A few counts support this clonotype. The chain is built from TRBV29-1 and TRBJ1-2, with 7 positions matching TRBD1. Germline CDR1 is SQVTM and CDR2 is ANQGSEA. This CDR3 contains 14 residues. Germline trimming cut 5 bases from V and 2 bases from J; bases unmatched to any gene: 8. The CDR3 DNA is TGCAGCGTTCTAACCCAGGGGGAAAACTATGGCTACACCTTC. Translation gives CSVLTQGENYGYTF.

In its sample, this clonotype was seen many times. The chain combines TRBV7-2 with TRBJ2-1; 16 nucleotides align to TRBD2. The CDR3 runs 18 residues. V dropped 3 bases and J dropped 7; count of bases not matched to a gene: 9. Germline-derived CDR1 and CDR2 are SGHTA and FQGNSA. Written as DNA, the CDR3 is TGTGCCAGCAGCTTGTCCGGGACTAGCGGGAGGGCCATGAATGAGCAGTTCTTC. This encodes CASSLSGTSGRAMNEQFF.

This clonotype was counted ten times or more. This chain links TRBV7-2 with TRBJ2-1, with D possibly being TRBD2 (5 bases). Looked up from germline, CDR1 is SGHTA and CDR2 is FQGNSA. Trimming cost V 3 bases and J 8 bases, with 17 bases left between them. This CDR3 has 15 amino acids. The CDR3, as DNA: TGTGCCAGCAGCTTTTGGGTTCTAGCATCTGATGAGCAGTTCTTC. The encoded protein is CASSFWVLASDEQFF.

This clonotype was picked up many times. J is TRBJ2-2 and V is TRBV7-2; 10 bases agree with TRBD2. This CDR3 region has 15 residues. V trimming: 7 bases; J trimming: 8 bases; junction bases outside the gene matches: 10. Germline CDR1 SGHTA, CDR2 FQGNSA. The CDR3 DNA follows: TGTGCCAGCATCCTAGCGGGGGCCCAGGGTGGGGAGCTGTTTTTT. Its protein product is CASILAGAQGGELFF.

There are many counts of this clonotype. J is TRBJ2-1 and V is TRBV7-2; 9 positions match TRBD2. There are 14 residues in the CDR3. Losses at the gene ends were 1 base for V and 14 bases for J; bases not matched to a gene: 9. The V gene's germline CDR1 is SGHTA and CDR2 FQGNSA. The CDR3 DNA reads TGTGCCAGCAGCTTAGGAGGCGGGGGGGGCCTGGAGTTCTTC. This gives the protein CASSLGGGGGLEFF.

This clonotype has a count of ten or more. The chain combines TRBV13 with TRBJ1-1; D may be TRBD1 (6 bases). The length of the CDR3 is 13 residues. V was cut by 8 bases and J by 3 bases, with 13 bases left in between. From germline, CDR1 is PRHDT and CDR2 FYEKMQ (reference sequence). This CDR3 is CASLGGQYTEAFF. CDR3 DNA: TGTGCCAGCCTTGGCGGACAGTACACTGAAGCTTTCTTT.

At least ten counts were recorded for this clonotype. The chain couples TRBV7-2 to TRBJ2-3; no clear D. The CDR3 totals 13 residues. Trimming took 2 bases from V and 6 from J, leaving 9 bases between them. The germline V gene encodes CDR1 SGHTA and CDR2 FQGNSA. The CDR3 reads CASSLPTLDTQYF. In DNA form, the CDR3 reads TGTGCCAGCAGCTTACCAACCCTGGATACGCAGTATTTT.

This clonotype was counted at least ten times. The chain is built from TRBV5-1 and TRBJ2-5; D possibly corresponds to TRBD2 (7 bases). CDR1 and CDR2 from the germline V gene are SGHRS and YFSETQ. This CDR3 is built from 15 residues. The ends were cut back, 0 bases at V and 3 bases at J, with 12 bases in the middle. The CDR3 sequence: CASSLVAGAKETQYF. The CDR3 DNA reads TGCGCCAGCAGCTTGGTCGCGGGGGCTAAAGAGACCCAGTACTTC.

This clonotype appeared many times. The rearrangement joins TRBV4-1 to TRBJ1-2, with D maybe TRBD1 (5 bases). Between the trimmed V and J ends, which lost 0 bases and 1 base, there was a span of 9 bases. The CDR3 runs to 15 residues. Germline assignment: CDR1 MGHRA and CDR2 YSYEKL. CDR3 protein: CASSQDGDFNYGYTF. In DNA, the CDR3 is TGCGCCAGCAGCCAAGATGGGGACTTTAACTATGGCTACACCTTC.

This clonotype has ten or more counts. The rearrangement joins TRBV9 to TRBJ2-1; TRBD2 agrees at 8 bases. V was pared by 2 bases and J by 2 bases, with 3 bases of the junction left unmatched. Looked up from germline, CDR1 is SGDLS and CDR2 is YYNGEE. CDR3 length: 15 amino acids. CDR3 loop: CASSVTSETYNEQFF. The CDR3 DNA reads TGTGCCAGCAGCGTGACTAGCGAAACCTACAATGAGCAGTTCTTC.

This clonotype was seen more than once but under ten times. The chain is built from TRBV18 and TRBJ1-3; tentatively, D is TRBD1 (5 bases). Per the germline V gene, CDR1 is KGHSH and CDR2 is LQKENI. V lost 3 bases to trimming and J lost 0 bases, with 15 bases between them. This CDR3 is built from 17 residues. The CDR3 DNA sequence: TGTGCCAGCTCACCCCGGACAATAGGGAGCTCTGGAAACACCATATATTTT. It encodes CASSPRTIGSSGNTIYF.

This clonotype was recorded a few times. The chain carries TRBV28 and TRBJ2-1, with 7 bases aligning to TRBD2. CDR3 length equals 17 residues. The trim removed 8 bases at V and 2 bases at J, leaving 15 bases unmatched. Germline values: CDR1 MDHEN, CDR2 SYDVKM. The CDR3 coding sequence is TGTGCCAGCTCCTTATTCCGTAGCGGGCACACCTACAATGAGCAGTTCTTC. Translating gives CASSLFRSGHTYNEQFF. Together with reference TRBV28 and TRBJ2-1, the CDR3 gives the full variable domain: DVKVTQSSRYLVKRTGEKVFLECVQDMDHENMFWYRQDPGLGLRLIYFSYDVKMKEKGDIPEGYSVSREKKERFSLILESASTNQTSMYLCASSLFRSGHTYNEQFFGPGTRLTVL.

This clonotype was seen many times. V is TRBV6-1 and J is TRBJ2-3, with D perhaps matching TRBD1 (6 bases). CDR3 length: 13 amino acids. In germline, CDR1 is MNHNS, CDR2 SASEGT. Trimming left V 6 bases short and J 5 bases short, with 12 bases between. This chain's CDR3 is CASRQGMGDTQYF. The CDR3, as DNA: TGTGCCAGCAGACAGGGAATGGGAGATACGCAGTATTTT.

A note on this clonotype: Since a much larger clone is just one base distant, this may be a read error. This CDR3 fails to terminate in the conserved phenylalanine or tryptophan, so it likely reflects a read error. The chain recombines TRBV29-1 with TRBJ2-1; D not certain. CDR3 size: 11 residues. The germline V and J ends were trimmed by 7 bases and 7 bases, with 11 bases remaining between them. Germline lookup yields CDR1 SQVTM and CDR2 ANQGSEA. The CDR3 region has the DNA TGCAGCGCTTTTGGACGGAATGAGCAGTTCCTC. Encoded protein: CSAFGRNEQFL.

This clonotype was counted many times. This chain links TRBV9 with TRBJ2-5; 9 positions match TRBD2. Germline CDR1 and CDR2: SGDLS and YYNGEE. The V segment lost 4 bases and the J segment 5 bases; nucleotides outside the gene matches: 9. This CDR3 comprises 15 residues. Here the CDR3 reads CASSPPSGTTETQYF. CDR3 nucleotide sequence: TGTGCCAGCAGCCCCCCTAGCGGGACGACGGAGACCCAGTACTTC.

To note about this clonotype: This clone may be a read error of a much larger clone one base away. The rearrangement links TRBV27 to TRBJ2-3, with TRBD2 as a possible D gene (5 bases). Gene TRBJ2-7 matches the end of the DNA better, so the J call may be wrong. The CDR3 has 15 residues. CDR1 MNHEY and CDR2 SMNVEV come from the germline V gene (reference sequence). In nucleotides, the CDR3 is TGTGCCAGCAGCTTTCGGGGATCTAGCACCGATGAGCAGTACTTC. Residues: CASSFRGSSTDEQYF.

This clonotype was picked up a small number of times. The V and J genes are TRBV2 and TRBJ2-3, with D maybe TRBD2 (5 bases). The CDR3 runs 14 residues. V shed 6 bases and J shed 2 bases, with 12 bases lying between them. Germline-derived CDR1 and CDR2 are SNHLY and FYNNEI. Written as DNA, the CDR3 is TGTGCCAGCAGCGGGGTGAGGGCCACAGATACGCAGTATTTT. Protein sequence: CASSGVRATDTQYF.